This TCR beta chain was identified during a study of shared clonotypes between healthy human individuals. Across the study: Per donor, CD8 memory used one plate, CD8 naive used two, CD4 memory used three and CD4 naive used three.

The donors were all Caucasian adults (living in Nashville, Tennessee). Of note for this clone: No antigen is known for it. The sample holds other DNA sequences that translate to the same CDR3.

The study's findings and limits: Incomplete sequencing of sorted subsets was indicated by rarefaction despite large depth.

The input for sorted-subset replicate PCRs was around 200 ng DNA, about 30,000 T cell genomes. Only in-frame clones appear in the TCRdb table, and some are missing; sequencing was by immunoSEQ multiplex PCR. The table lists 700,000 or so clones, less than 80% of them singletons. The V end was cut by 1 base, the J end by 0 bases, with 7 bases between. This CDR3 has 15 residues. Germline V gives CDR1 SGHTA, CDR2 FQGNSA. Material for sequencing was memory CD4+ T cells sorted from blood. Subset defined: CD45RA-negative fraction. J is TRBJ2-1 and V is TRBV7-2; no firm D call. The source is a woman aged 30 to 39 in good health. The CDR3 region is CASSLDRGSYNEQFF. CDR3 nucleotide sequence: TGTGCCAGCAGCTTAGACAGAGGCTCCTACAATGAGCAGTTCTTC.